The clone carrying this T cell receptor beta chain showed up many times. TCRdb re-analyzed the PCR reads using MiXCR. The sample carries under 55,000 clones, about a sixth recorded once. No treatment of any kind had been given to any patient before thyroid surgery. This specimen belongs to a study of metastatic and nonmetastatic thyroid tumors. Study background: Patients with malignant and benign thyroid disease provided blood and tumor or nodule tissue, whose repertoires were compared.

Per germline, CDR1 DFQATT and CDR2 SNEGSKA (reference sequence). The V and J ends lost 4 bases and 5 bases respectively, with 17 bases between them. CDR3 length: 14 residues. The source is a female donor with papillary thyroid cancer or a benign thyroid nodule (not recorded which). Some clones in this sample may be carry-over from other donors' samples. The specimen was blood. This chain uses TRBV20-1 with TRBJ1-2; D gene ambiguous. This CDR3 reads CSANPRQLLYGYTF. The CDR3 coding sequence is TGCAGTGCTAACCCCCGTCAGCTCCTATATGGCTACACCTTC.